The clone carrying this T cell receptor (beta chain) has just a few counts. Its matching antigen is unknown. Starting material for RNA and DNA co-extraction consisted of roughly 18-34 mg of unsorted bulk tissue. The input was 500 ng total RNA; TCR beta cDNA was made from it with a constant-region primer. Three nested multiplex PCR rounds, a slightly modified ARM-PCR method, built the TCR beta libraries. Primers for the first two PCR rounds were TRBV1-TRBV30 forward primers and a C-beta reverse primer (roughly 10 cycles per round). TCRdb recomputed calls from the multiplex PCR reads with MiXCR, one row per CDR3 protein. The sample carries around 100,000 distinct CDR3 sequences, around two thirds recorded once. The data were obtained in a study of tumor-infiltrating lymphocytes in primary liver carcinoma. General observations from the study: Whereas tumor region pairs overlapped more, tumor-adjacent and tumor-blood pairs overlapped less. Just about 7-24% of leading clones were found in every one of five regions.

The CDR3 has 15 residues. From germline, CDR1 is KGHDR and CDR2 SFDVKD. V dropped 3 bases and J dropped 8; count of bases not matched to a gene: 8. Sequencing was performed on liver tumor tissue from sampling region 2. As for subset: tumor region T2, inferior pole. The sequence derives from a woman aged 55-69 years with primary liver carcinoma and hepatitis B virus infection. The rearrangement uses TRBV24-1 and TRBJ2-1, with 8 nucleotides matching TRBD1. The CDR3 loop is CATSDLGQGIHEQFF. CDR3 in DNA: TGTGCCACCAGTGATCTAGGACAGGGCATACATGAGCAGTTCTTC.